These 8 T cell receptor beta chains came from one sample sequenced in a study of cytomegalovirus exposure and HLA in healthy donors (dated by TCRdb to between 2016 and 2019). Library method: the immunoSEQ multiplex PCR assay. The source is immuneACCESS, and TCRdb retained only in-frame sequences with V and J called. Part of the clones is not carried over; for the studies checked, unresolved V genes explain less than half of this, and the remainder is unexplained. The sample table holds a few hundred thousand clones, of which almost 90% were seen once. The top ten constitute roughly 0.38% of the sample. The specimen was PBMCs. These receptors were obtained from a woman aged 18-29 years in good health and CMV-seronegative.

This clone was recorded only once. V usage is TRBV6-5 and J usage is TRBJ1-1, with D hard to call. The CDR3 is 12 residues long. CDR1 is MNHEY, CDR2 SVGAGI, per germline. V lost 6 bases and J lost 5, with 10 bases in between. DNA for the CDR3: TGTGCCAGCAGCTTCGGAGGGACTGAAGCTTTCTTT. Protein sequence: CASSFGGTEAFF.

The rearrangement links TRBV30 to TRBJ2-5; no definite D call. With 1 base removed from V and 0 bases from J, the gap between germline ends came to 3 bases. The CDR3 covers 12 residues. CDR1 is GTSNPN and CDR2 is SVGIG in the germline V gene (reference sequence). CDR3 DNA sequence: TGTGCCTGGAGTGCGTACCAAGAGACCCAGTACTTC. The encoded protein is CAWSAYQETQYF.

This chain links TRBV4-1 with TRBJ1-4; maybe TRBD1 (5 bases). Per the germline V gene, CDR1 is MGHRA and CDR2 is YSYEKL. There are 17 residues in the CDR3. V was trimmed by 0 bases and J by 7 bases, leaving 18 bases between them. The CDR3, as DNA: TGCGCCAGCAGCCAAGATCTTGGGGGGACGGGGGGTGAAAAACTGTTTTTT. Translation gives CASSQDLGGTGGEKLFF.

This chain connects TRBV14 to TRBJ1-2; D call uncertain. V shed 1 base and J shed 5 bases, with 5 bases lying between them. This CDR3 spans 12 amino acids. Germline V gene data show CDR1 as SGHDN and CDR2 as FVKESK. The CDR3: CASSQGAYGYTF. The CDR3 nucleotides are TGTGCCAGCAGCCAAGGAGCGTATGGCTACACCTTC.

This clone was seen only a few times. The rearrangement uses TRBV6-5 and TRBJ2-7, with 7 bases that match TRBD1. The CDR3 length is 15 residues. Losses at the gene ends were 6 bases for V and 2 bases for J; bases not matched to a gene: 10. Germline V gene data show CDR1 as MNHEY and CDR2 as SVGAGI. The CDR3 sequence: CASSSGRGGTYEQYF. The CDR3 region has the DNA TGTGCCAGCAGCTCAGGGAGAGGGGGCACCTACGAGCAGTACTTC.

The V gene is TRBV7-9, the J gene TRBJ2-3; D gene uncertain. V gave up 3 bases and J gave up 2 bases, with 6 bases separating them. The V gene's germline CDR1 is SEHNR and CDR2 FQNEAQ (reference sequence). The CDR3 covers 13 residues. The CDR3 is CASSFPYTDTQYF. CDR3 in DNA: TGTGCCAGCAGCTTTCCCTACACAGATACGCAGTATTTT.

This sequence joins TRBV10-3 and TRBJ1-4; possibly TRBD1 for D (5 bases). V was cut by 2 bases and J by 7 bases, with 8 bases left in between. Looked up from germline, CDR1 is ENHRY and CDR2 is SYGVKD. The CDR3 runs to 13 residues. The CDR3 region is CAISEDRIEKLFF. CDR3 bases: TGTGCCATCAGTGAGGACAGAATTGAAAAACTGTTTTTT.

V is TRBV6-6 and J is TRBJ1-2, with D perhaps TRBD1 (6 bases). CDR1 and CDR2 from the germline V gene are MNHNY and SVGAGI (reference sequence). Trimming removed 4 bases at V and 2 bases at J, with 11 bases between. The CDR3 sequence is 14 residues long. CDR3 DNA: TGTGCCAGCAGTTTCCGGGACAACAACTATGGCTACACCTTC. As protein: CASSFRDNNYGYTF.